This T cell receptor (beta chain) is drawn from a study of T cells in Graves' hyperthyroidism and ophthalmopathy. Study-level information: Peripheral blood draws took place at initial diagnosis, ahead of any treatment. Study-level points and caveats: Ophthalmopathy cases were set apart from stable hyperthyroidism by a 13 V-J model.

This clonotype was seen only a few times. Its specificity is not known. Each ophthalmopathy patient scored at least 3 on the Clinical Activity Score and at least 4 on NOSPECS grade, with duration under 3 months. From more than 8 ml of fresh peripheral blood, PBMCs were isolated. It was RNA transcripts that yielded the amplified TCR beta CDR3 regions. When the TCR CDR3 underwent first-round RT-PCR, the HTBI primer set was used. TCRdb independently ran MiXCR on the multiplex PCR reads; one entry per CDR3 protein. The sample has a few hundred thousand distinct CDR3 sequences, around 15% seen once. After removal of 5 bases from V and 8 bases from J, the junction contained 5 bases not matched to a gene. CDR3 length: 14 residues.

This TCR derives from a woman aged 30 to 39 with Graves' ophthalmopathy. The sequenced material came from blood. The V gene is TRBV12-3 or TRBV12-4, the J gene TRBJ2-1; 11 nucleotides agree with TRBD2. CDR3 protein: CASSPSGGRDEQFF. The DNA of the CDR3 is TGTGCCAGCAGTCCTAGCGGGGGGAGGGATGAGCAGTTCTTC.